This T cell receptor (beta chain) was sequenced for a study of shared clonotypes between healthy human individuals (dated by TCRdb to 2018 to 2021). In the study overall: The cohort included three men and a couple of women between 18 and 49 years of age. Per donor, leukapheresis produced somewhere between about 0.8 and 9 billion PBMCs. Libraries were prepared and TCR repertoires were sequenced by different laboratories using diverse techniques, in order to increase sequencing depth and limit assay-specific biases. The study deeply sequenced blood TCR repertoires of five healthy adults to estimate repertoire size and the extent of clonotype sharing between individuals. For each donor, CD4 naive and CD4 memory were each run on three plates, CD8 naive on two plates, and CD8 memory on one plate. Results and caveats for the whole study, not just this receptor: Naive subsets generally had larger estimated clonotype richness than memory subsets. Higher generation probabilities were observed for clonotypes shared by all four sorted-subset donors than for non-shared clonotypes. Because the study included only a small number of donors, the genetic and exposure-history diversity represented was limited. Incomplete sequencing was indicated by rarefaction of sorted-subset datasets, despite the large sequencing depth. Based on pairwise subsampling, the degree of clonotype sharing among donors was expected to be affected by sequencing depth. Only blood was sampled, and tissue TCR repertoires likely differ from those in blood. When a handful of donors were compared, the shared fraction of clonotypes was around 5.1% for naive CD4, over 3% for naive CD8, 2.3% for memory CD4, and under 0.5% for memory CD8.

Points on this clone: This clone's antigen is unknown. Nothing much larger sits one base from this clone, and base qualities are not available.

Spanning cysteine to phenylalanine, the CDR3 consists of 15 amino acids. The retained sequence is limited to the CDR3, 45 bases, with the frame set at the first base. V loses 3 bases of germline sequence and J loses 2 bases, and the interval between the two ends is 16 bases. CDR1 and CDR2 are read off the germline V gene as SQVTM and ANQGSEA. Using the deep immunoSEQ assay, TCR CDR3 regions were amplified from genomic DNA by multiplex PCR. Genomic DNA extracted from each cell subset was distributed evenly over all wells of several immunoSEQ 96-well plates, and each plate served as one replicate. For sorted subsets, each replicate PCR was loaded with about 200 ng genomic DNA, equivalent to about 30,000 T cell genomes. Purified libraries were quantified with a Qubit 3.0 fluorometer, sized on a Bioanalyzer 2100, and re-quantified with the KAPA Library Quantification kit. Every immunoSEQ 96-well plate was sequenced on a dedicated single-read 150-cycle Illumina NextSeq 550 flow cell. Concerning the study's data processing: The immunoSEQ output contained only junctional sequences without quality scores, so filtering could not match that applied to full-length reads. To assign V/J genes and CDR3, sequences were annotated using PyIR, a Python wrapper for IgBLAST v1.9, with IMGT germline references. Reads were filtered out if the reads had weak V/J assignments (E-value above 1e-6), no CDR3, stop codons, out-of-frame junctions, or ambiguous translated residues. V3J clonotypes were defined as sequences sharing the same inferred V gene, J gene, and CDR3 amino acid sequence. The percentage overlap between two repertoires was calculated by dividing the number of shared unique clonotypes by the size of the smaller repertoire. Richness of each repertoire was evaluated using RTK rarefaction, the Chao1 estimator, and Recon v2.1 estimates of unobserved clonotypes. OLGA was used to compute generation probabilities for all TCRbeta clonotypes that the gDNA method yielded from four donors. TCRdb limited this immuneACCESS table to in-frame rearrangements with V and J called. A share of clones is missing; checked studies link under half to unresolved V genes, and the rest is unexplained. V and J calls and clone size are given by that table; D and trimming were obtained from the DNA. In this sample the table shows about 2.1 million clones, just under 95% of which occur a single time. The ten largest clones represent approximately 1.7% of the sample.

For the CD8 naive samples, CD45RO-negative cells were positively selected for CCR7, yielding a CD45RA+CCR7+ population from which TemRA cells were excluded. Donors were healthy HIV-negative adults with no recently reported acute infections or vaccinations. Every donor was a Caucasian adult living in Nashville, Tennessee, USA. After blood collection by leukapheresis, PBMCs were isolated using Ficoll-Histopaque density gradient centrifugation and then cryopreserved in the vapor phase of liquid nitrogen. Purity and quantity of every magnetically sorted T cell population were checked by analytical flow cytometry. Genomic DNA was isolated from every sorted fraction and measured by UV absorbance on a Nanodrop 2000c.

The sequence joins TRBV29-1 to TRBJ2-5; confidence is insufficient to name the D gene. What was sequenced was naive CD8+ T cells from PBMCs. The cell subset or site label, as the study defines it: CD45RA+CCR7+. The TCR sequence derives from a man younger than 35 in good health. Some clones in this sample may be carry-over from other donors' samples. CDR3 region: CSVEHLGWTQETQYF. At the DNA level, the sequence is TGCAGCGTTGAGCATCTGGGGTGGACGCAAGAGACCCAGTACTTC.